The clone carrying this T cell receptor (beta chain) was detected many times. Its antigen is as yet unknown. RNA transcripts yielded amplified TCR beta CDR3 regions. HTBI primers were employed in a first-round RT-PCR of the TCR CDR3. One entry per CDR3 protein, called by TCRdb with MiXCR from the multiplex PCR reads. The sample lists a few hundred thousand distinct CDR3 sequences, 15% to 19% occurring once. This entry comes from a study of T cells in Graves' hyperthyroidism and ophthalmopathy. About the research overall: The authors collected peripheral blood at initial diagnosis, before any treatment. Points from the study as a whole: The blood repertoire included most of the expanded thyroid clonotypes above 0.001.

For Graves' hyperthyroidism to be stable, ophthalmopathy could not progress within 18 months. Exclusions: uncontrolled infection, other autoimmune disease, pregnancy, lactation. Sequenced material: blood. The clonotype comes from a woman in her late teens or twenties with Graves' hyperthyroidism.

The CDR3 region is CASSRGTHEQYF. The CDR3 DNA sequence: TGTGCCAGCAGCCGGGGTACCCACGAGCAGTACTTC. V is TRBV5-6 and J is TRBJ2-7; maybe TRBD2 (5 bases). V dropped 4 bases and J dropped 5 bases, with 10 bases sitting between them. CDR1 SGHDT and CDR2 YYEEEE come from the germline V gene. The CDR3 is 12 residues long.